These 9 T cell receptor beta chains were sequenced from one sample in a study of blood T cell repertoires in COVID-19. Produced via immunoSEQ multiplex PCR; TCRdb's table is partial and in-frame only. Among roughly 70,000 clones listed, 80% were seen once. The specimen was peripheral blood. Source of these receptors: a man between 65 and 80 years old who had recovered from COVID-19.

The CDR3 bases are TGTGCCAGCAGCCCCCGACACACCTCCTACAATGAGCAGTTCTTC. Its protein is CASSPRHTSYNEQFF. The chain recombines TRBV11-3 with TRBJ2-1; unclear D gene. Deletions cut 5 bases from V and 0 bases from J, with 11 bases between. Germline V lookup: CDR1 SGHNT, CDR2 YENEEA. The CDR3 is 15 residues long.

This clone was seen only once. The chain links TRBV10-3 to TRBJ2-3; 8 bases match TRBD2. This CDR3 spans 14 amino acids. CDR1 ENHRY and CDR2 SYGVKD come from the germline V gene. With 8 bases clipped from V and 5 bases from J, the junction kept 9 bases outside the gene matches. The CDR3 loop reads CAIRSGRGGDTQYF. The CDR3 nucleotides read TGTGCCATCCGGAGCGGCCGGGGGGGAGATACGCAGTATTTT.

This clone was picked up one time. This chain connects TRBV12-5 to TRBJ2-6; 11 nucleotides match TRBD1. CDR1 is LGHNT, CDR2 FRNRAP, per germline. CDR3 size: 18 residues. V lost 1 base and J lost 0; bases outside the gene matches: 2. CDR3 DNA: TGTGCTAGTGGTTTGGGGACAGGGGGCTTCTCTGGGGCCAACGTCCTGACTTTC. Translating gives CASGLGTGGFSGANVLTF.

This clone has more than one count but fewer than ten. The chain joins TRBV6-5 to TRBJ2-2; D call uncertain. In germline, CDR1 is MNHEY, CDR2 SVGAGI. The CDR3 has 13 amino acids. Trimming took off 6 bases at V and 0 bases at J, with 5 bases between the two ends. The DNA for the CDR3 is TGTGCCAGCAGACTAACGAACACCGGGGAGCTGTTTTTT. As protein: CASRLTNTGELFF.

J is TRBJ1-5 and V is TRBV28; D not certain. V was shortened by 6 bases and J by 0 bases, with 12 bases between the two germline ends. The CDR3 is made up of 15 amino acids. CDR1 is MDHEN and CDR2 is SYDVKM in the germline V gene. The DNA of the CDR3 is TGTGCCAGCAGCCCCGGGGAGTATAGCAATCAGCCCCAGCATTTT. It translates to CASSPGEYSNQPQHF.

The J gene is TRBJ2-5, the V gene TRBV9; 10 bases agree with TRBD2. The CDR3 runs 16 residues. V was clipped by 2 bases and J by 5 bases; unmatched bases: 9. CDR1 is SGDLS and CDR2 is YYNGEE in the germline V gene. CDR3 DNA: TGTGCCAGCAGCGTGGGGACTAGCGAGGCCGGGGAGACCCAGTACTTC. Translating gives CASSVGTSEAGETQYF.

The chain has TRBV10-3 and TRBJ2-7, with 8 bases aligning to TRBD1. With 3 bases clipped from V and 2 bases from J, the junction kept 12 bases outside the gene matches. CDR1 is ENHRY and CDR2 is SYGVKD in the germline V gene. The CDR3 is 17 residues long. CDR3 loop: CAISESLPPDRAYEQYF. The DNA of the CDR3 is TGTGCCATCAGTGAATCTCTGCCGCCGGACAGGGCCTACGAGCAGTACTTC.

This chain links TRBV11-3 with TRBJ1-2; tentatively, D is TRBD1 (6 bases). The CDR3 is 16 residues long. Trimming took off 1 base at V and 3 bases at J, with 15 bases between the two ends. In germline, CDR1 is SGHNT, CDR2 YENEEA. CDR3 region: CASSLASLSGDYGYTF. In DNA form, the CDR3 reads TGTGCCAGCAGCTTAGCTAGTCTCTCAGGGGACTATGGCTACACCTTC.

The V and J genes are TRBV7-2 and TRBJ1-5; tentative D call: TRBD1 (5 bases). The CDR3 is 15 residues long. The V gene's germline CDR1 is SGHTA and CDR2 FQGNSA. V was shortened by 7 bases and J by 5 bases, with 18 bases between the two germline ends. The CDR3 nucleotides read TGTGCCAGCAAAGCGGGGGAGCTGCTAGATCAGCCCCAGCATTTT. Encoded protein: CASKAGELLDQPQHF.